This T cell receptor (beta chain) was sequenced during a study of cytomegalovirus exposure and HLA in healthy donors. The assay was immunoSEQ multiplex PCR, and TCRdb's table has in-frame clones only and misses some. The data contain about 360,000 clones, just over 85% of them singletons. Trimming removed 4 bases from V and 5 bases from J; junction bases left unmatched: 9. From germline, CDR1 is SEHNR and CDR2 FQNEAQ (reference sequence). The CDR3 sequence is 16 residues long. Study observations and caveats: Despite most TCR sequences being rare, some public TCRs occurred in many donors. The study designated 164 TCR beta chains cytomegalovirus-associated. Reported results showed that the classifier diagnosed cytomegalovirus status with high specificity and sensitivity.

On this clone itself: No antigen is known for it.

The clonotype was recovered from a woman younger than 35 in good health and CMV-seronegative. The chain carries TRBV7-9 and TRBJ2-3, with 10 bases fitting TRBD2. Sequencing was performed on PBMCs. CDR3 bases: TGTGCCAGCAGCTCAAAAGCGGGAGGGCCTGGAGATACGCAGTATTTT. Its protein product is CASSSKAGGPGDTQYF.